The 6 T cell receptor beta chains below come from one sample, sequenced in a study of cytotoxic CD8 clonotypes in ibrutinib-treated CLL. Sequenced by immunoSEQ multiplex PCR; TCRdb stores in-frame clones only, minus some. The sample holds about 330,000 clones, under 70% seen once. Source: PBMCs, taken after 36 months of ibrutinib treatment. All receptors come from a human donor with chronic lymphocytic leukemia.

The chain joins TRBV6-5 to TRBJ1-5; 8 positions agree with TRBD1. Trimming removed 4 bases from V and 1 base from J; junction bases left unmatched: 6. This CDR3 region has 16 residues. Germline-derived CDR1 and CDR2 are MNHEY and SVGAGI. CDR3 nucleotides: TGTGCCAGCAGTTCGTACAGGGGGGGGAGCAATCAGCCCCAGCATTTT. Translation gives CASSSYRGGSNQPQHF.

V usage is TRBV4-1 and J usage is TRBJ1-1; D not resolved. The germline V gene has CDR1 MGHRA and CDR2 YSYEKL. The CDR3 extends over 13 amino acids. Trimming pared 1 base from V and 3 bases from J, leaving 6 bases between. This CDR3 is CASSQGRYTEAFF. The CDR3 bases are TGCGCCAGCAGCCAAGGGAGGTACACTGAAGCTTTCTTT.

This clone was found a few times. The chain uses TRBV7-6 and TRBJ2-2; D uncertain. Germline assignment: CDR1 SGHVS and CDR2 FNYEAQ. Trimming pared 1 base from V and 3 bases from J, leaving 15 bases between. CDR3 length equals 17 residues. The CDR3 bases are TGTGCCAGCAGCTTAGATGTCCCCCTAGTGTACACCGGGGAGCTGTTTTTT. This codes for CASSLDVPLVYTGELFF. Variable domain in full (rest from reference TRBV7-6 and TRBJ2-2): GAGVSQSPRYKVTKRGQDVALRCDPISGHVSLYWYRQALGQGPEFLTYFNYEAQQDKSGLPNDRFSAERPEGSISTLTIQRTEQRDSAMYRCASSLDVPLVYTGELFFGEGSRLTVL.

For the CDR3, the DNA is TGTGCCAGCAGTTCTCACGGGGGATGGGACACTGAAGCTTTCTTT. Residues: CASSSHGGWDTEAFF. J is TRBJ1-1 and V is TRBV28, with TRBD1 as a possible D gene (5 bases). The germline V gene has CDR1 MDHEN and CDR2 SYDVKM. V was shortened by 4 bases and J by 3 bases, with 15 bases between the two germline ends. The CDR3 contains 15 residues.

The rearrangement links TRBV13 to TRBJ1-4; D is possibly TRBD1 (6 bases). This CDR3 comprises 18 residues. Germline CDR1 PRHDT, CDR2 FYEKMQ (reference sequence). Trimming cost V 0 bases and J 4 bases, with 18 bases left between them. CDR3 DNA: TGTGCCAGCAGCTTAGGCCAGTCAGGGTGGACAGTTAATGAAAAACTGTTTTTT. Its protein is CASSLGQSGWTVNEKLFF.

The rearrangement uses TRBV7-9 and TRBJ1-2; D remains unclear. CDR1 and CDR2 (germline): SEHNR, FQNEAQ (reference sequence). V was clipped by 4 bases and J by 7 bases, with 10 bases between them. This CDR3 spans 12 amino acids. CDR3 in amino acids: CASSSDFGGYTF. In DNA, the CDR3 is TGTGCCAGCAGCTCAGACTTCGGTGGCTACACCTTC.